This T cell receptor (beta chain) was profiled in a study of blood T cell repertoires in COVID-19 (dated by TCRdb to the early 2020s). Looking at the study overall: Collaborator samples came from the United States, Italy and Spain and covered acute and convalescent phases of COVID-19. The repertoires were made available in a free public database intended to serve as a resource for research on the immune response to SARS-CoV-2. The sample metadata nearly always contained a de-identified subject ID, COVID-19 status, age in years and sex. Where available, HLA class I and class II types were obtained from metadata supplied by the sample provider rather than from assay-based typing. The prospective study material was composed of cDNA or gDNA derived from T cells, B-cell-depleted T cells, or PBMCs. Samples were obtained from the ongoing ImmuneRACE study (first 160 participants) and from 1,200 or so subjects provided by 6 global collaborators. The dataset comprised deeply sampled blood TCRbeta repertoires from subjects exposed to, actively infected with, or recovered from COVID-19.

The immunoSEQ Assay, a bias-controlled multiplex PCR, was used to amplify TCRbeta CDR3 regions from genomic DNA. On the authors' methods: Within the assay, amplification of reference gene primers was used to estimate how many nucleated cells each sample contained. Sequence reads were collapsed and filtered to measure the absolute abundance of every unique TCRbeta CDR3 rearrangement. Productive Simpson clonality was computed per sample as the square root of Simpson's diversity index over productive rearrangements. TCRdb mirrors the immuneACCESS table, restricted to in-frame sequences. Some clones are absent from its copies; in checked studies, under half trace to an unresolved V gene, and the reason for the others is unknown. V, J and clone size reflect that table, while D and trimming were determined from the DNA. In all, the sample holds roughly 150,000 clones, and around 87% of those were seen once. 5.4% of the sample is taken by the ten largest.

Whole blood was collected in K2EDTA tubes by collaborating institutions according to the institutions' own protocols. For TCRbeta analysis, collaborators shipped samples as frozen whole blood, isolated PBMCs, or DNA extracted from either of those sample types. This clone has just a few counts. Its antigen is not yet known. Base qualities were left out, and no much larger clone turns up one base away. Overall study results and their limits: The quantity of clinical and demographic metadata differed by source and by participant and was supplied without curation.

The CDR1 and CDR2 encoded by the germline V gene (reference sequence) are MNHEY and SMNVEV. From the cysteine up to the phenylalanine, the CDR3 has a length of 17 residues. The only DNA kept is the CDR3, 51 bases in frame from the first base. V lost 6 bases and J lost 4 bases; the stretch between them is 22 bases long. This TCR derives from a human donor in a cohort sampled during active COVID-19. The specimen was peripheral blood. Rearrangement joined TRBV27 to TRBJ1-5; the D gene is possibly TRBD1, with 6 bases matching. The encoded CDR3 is CASSLIAVFQGNQPQHF. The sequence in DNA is TGTGCCAGCAGCTTAATCGCAGTGTTCCAGGGGAATCAGCCCCAGCATTTT.